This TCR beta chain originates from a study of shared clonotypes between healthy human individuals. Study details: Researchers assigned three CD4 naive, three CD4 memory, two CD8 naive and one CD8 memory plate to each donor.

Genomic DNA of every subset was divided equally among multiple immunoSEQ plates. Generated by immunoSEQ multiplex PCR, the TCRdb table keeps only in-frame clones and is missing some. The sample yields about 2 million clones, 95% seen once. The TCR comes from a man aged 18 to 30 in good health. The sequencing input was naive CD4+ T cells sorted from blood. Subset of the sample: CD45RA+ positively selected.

The CDR3 loop is CASSPSGEGADTQYF. The CDR3 region has the DNA TGTGCCAGCAGTCCTAGCGGAGAGGGTGCAGATACGCAGTATTTT. The rearrangement links TRBV28 to TRBJ2-3, with 7 bases that match TRBD2. Germline CDR1 MDHEN, CDR2 SYDVKM. The CDR3 loop spans 15 amino acids. Germline trimming cut 5 bases from V and 4 bases from J; bases unmatched to any gene: 9.